This TCR beta chain was sequenced during a study of vaccination effects on CD4 cells after COVID-19. Whole-study context: Of the BNT162b2 and mRNA-1273 vaccines, participants received two doses of one or the other. Study-level results: Whether induced by infection or by vaccine, clones showed marked clonal contraction late after vaccination. Only a few convalescent patients and no early post-infection timepoints featured in the study.

A word on this clone: As yet, its antigen is unknown.

Before any sequencing was done, the ViraFEST assay used viral peptide pools to expand antigen-specific CD4+ T cells. Subsequent to roughly 9 days of culture, CD4+ T cells were isolated. Nobody among the vaccine recipients had prior SARS-CoV-2 infection (nucleocapsid antibodies were negative). Wells each received 2.2 million or so PBMC, cultured with about 10 IU/ml IL-2 and about 9.4 ug/ml peptides. Clones were read by immunoSEQ multiplex PCR, and TCRdb kept only the in-frame ones, dropping some. The sample lists some 22,000 clones, less than 80% occurring once. The receptor was isolated from a human donor who received a COVID-19 vaccine. This specimen consisted of CD4+ T cells from PBMCs cultured with SARS-CoV-2 spike peptides, obtained before COVID-19 vaccination.

The CDR3, as DNA: TGTGCCAGCAGTTTATCGGGACAGGGCCCCTACGAGCAGTACTTC. This translates into CASSLSGQGPYEQYF. V and J are TRBV6-5 and TRBJ2-7; 9 bases match TRBD1. Losses at the gene ends were 4 bases for V and 2 bases for J; bases not matched to a gene: 6. This CDR3 comprises 15 residues. Per germline, CDR1 MNHEY and CDR2 SVGAGI.